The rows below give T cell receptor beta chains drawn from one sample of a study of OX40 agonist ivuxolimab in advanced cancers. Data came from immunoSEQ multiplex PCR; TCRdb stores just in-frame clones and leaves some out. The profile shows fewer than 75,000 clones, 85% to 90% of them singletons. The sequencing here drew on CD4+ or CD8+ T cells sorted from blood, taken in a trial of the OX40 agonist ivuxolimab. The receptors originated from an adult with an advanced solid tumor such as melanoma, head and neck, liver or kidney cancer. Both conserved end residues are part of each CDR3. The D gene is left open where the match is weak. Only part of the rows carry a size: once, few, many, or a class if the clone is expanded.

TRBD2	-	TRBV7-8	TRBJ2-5	TGTGCCAGCAGCTTGGAGGCTAGCGGGAGGACGGAGACCCAGTACTTC	CASSLEASGRTETQYF
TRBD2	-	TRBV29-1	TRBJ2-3	TGCAGCGCTATACTAGCGGGGGGGCTTCAAGATACGCAGTATTTT	CSAILAGGLQDTQYF
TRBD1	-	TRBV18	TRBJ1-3	TGTGCCAGCTCACCAACAGGGGGAGAGGACACCATATATTTT	CASSPTGGEDTIYF
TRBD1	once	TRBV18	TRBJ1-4	TGTGCCAGCTCACCTGACAGGGCAACTAATGAAAAACTGTTTTTT	CASSPDRATNEKLFF
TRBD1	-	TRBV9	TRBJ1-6	TGTGCCAGCAGCGCGGGGGGGGACAGGGCCTCACCCCTCCACTTT	CASSAGGDRASPLHF
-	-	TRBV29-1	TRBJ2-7	TGCAGCGTTACCACAGGGTACGAGCAGTACTTC	CSVTTGYEQYF
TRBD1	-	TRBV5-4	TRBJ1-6	TGTGCCAGCAGCGAGGACAGGGGAAGATTACCCCTCCACTTT	CASSEDRGRLPLHF
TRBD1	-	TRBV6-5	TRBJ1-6	TGTGCCAGCAGTTACCTAGGACAGGGCAAGGGAACCCTCCACTTT	CASSYLGQGKGTLHF
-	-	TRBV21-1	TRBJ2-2	TGTGCCAGCAGCAAAGTGTCGGGGGGCACCGGGGAGCTGTTTTTT	CASSKVSGGTGELFF
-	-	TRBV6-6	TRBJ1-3	TGTGCCAGCAAGGGCGACAGCACTGGAAACACCATATATTTT	CASKGDSTGNTIYF
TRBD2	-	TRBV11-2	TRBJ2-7	TGTGCCAGCAGCTTAGTTCTGGGACTAGCAGGCGAGCAGTACTTC	CASSLVLGLAGEQYF
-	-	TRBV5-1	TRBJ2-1	TGCGCCAGCAGCTTGGATACAGACAATGAGCAGTTCTTC	CASSLDTDNEQFF
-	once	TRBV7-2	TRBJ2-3	TGTGCCAGCAGCTTAGGGGTCACAGATACGCAGTATTTT	CASSLGVTDTQYF
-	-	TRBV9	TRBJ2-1	TGTGCCAGCAGCAATCCGGGACACCGGCTCTTC	CASSNPGHRLF
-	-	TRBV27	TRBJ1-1	TGTGCCAGCAGCCAGACACCGAACACTGAAGCTTTCTTT	CASSQTPNTEAFF